These 9 T cell receptor beta chains originate from one sample sequenced in a study of blood T cell repertoires in COVID-19. Here immunoSEQ multiplex PCR was the method, and the copy in TCRdb shows in-frame clones only, minus some. Among about 110,000 clones listed, 88% were seen once. The source material was peripheral blood. All receptors derive from a human donor in a cohort sampled during active COVID-19.

The chain is built from TRBV6-1 and TRBJ1-2; TRBD1 is a possible D gene (6 bases). Trimming took 2 bases from V and 9 from J, leaving 16 bases between them. Germline loops: CDR1 MNHNS, CDR2 SASEGT. CDR3 length: 14 residues. CDR3 loop: CASSERARGFSYTF. The CDR3 region has the DNA TGTGCCAGCAGTGAACGGGCCAGGGGATTTAGCTACACCTTC.

The genes are TRBV19 and TRBJ2-6; 12 bases fit TRBD2. V was clipped by 5 bases and J by 1 base; unmatched bases: 12. This CDR3 region has 20 residues. Germline V CDR1 and CDR2: LNHDA, SQIVND (reference sequence). Written as DNA, the CDR3 is TGTGCCAGTAGTCCCGGGACTAGCGGGTGGCAACGTTCTGGGGCCAACGTCCTGACTTTC. As protein: CASSPGTSGWQRSGANVLTF.

V is TRBV2 and J is TRBJ2-3; TRBD2 might be the D (7 bases). Germline loops: CDR1 SNHLY, CDR2 FYNNEI. This CDR3 has 12 residues. CDR3 sequence reads: CAEGGQGDTQYF. Written as DNA, the CDR3 is TGTGCAGAGGGGGGGCAGGGAGATACGCAGTATTTT.

In this sample, this clone turned up once. The V call is TRBV28, the J call TRBJ2-5; TRBD1 matches 8 bases. CDR1 is MDHEN and CDR2 is SYDVKM in the germline V gene. This CDR3 region has 14 residues. With V trimmed by 4 bases and J by 2 bases, 3 bases remained unmatched. CDR3 region: CASSSWTGQETQYF. The CDR3 DNA reads as TGTGCCAGCAGTTCATGGACAGGGCAAGAGACCCAGTACTTC.

This chain joins TRBV25-1 and TRBJ2-3; TRBD2 matches 14 bases. The CDR3 consists of 18 residues. V lost 6 bases and J lost 2; bases outside the gene matches: 10. Germline assignment: CDR1 MGHDK and CDR2 SYGVNS. The CDR3 is CASSPAATSGGATDTQYF. In nucleotides, the CDR3 is TGTGCCAGCAGCCCCGCCGCGACTAGCGGGGGGGCCACAGATACGCAGTATTTT.

J is TRBJ2-1 and V is TRBV5-1; perhaps TRBD2 as D (6 bases). The CDR3 is 17 residues long. Germline CDR1 is SGHRS and CDR2 is YFSETQ. V shed 0 bases and J shed 0 bases, with 13 bases lying between them. CDR3 coding DNA: TGCGCCAGCAGCTTGGATCGCAGGACTATCTCCTACAATGAGCAGTTCTTC. This translates into CASSLDRRTISYNEQFF. The whole variable domain, filled in from reference TRBV5-1 and TRBJ2-1, reads KAGVTQTPRYLIKTRGQQVTLSCSPISGHRSVSWYQQTPGQGLQFLFEYFSETQRNKGNFPGRFSGRQFSNSRSEMNVSTLELGDSALYLCASSLDRRTISYNEQFFGPGTRLTVL.

The genes are TRBV27 and TRBJ1-1; TRBD1 agrees at 8 bases. The CDR3 extends over 17 amino acids. The germline gives CDR1 MNHEY, CDR2 SMNVEV (reference sequence). V was clipped by 3 bases and J by 0 bases; unmatched bases: 9. The CDR3: CASSLSGGGVLNTEAFF. Here the CDR3 DNA reads TGTGCCAGCAGTTTGTCAGGGGGCGGGGTACTGAACACTGAAGCTTTCTTT.

J is TRBJ1-2 and V is TRBV10-3, with 7 bases aligning to TRBD1. CDR1 and CDR2 (germline): ENHRY, SYGVKD. This CDR3 comprises 15 residues. Trimming removed 4 bases from V and 3 bases from J; junction bases left unmatched: 8. The CDR3 loop reads CAISALRGIHYGYTF. DNA of the CDR3: TGTGCCATCAGTGCACTCAGGGGGATTCACTATGGCTACACCTTC.

There are a few counts of this clone. V and J are TRBV19 and TRBJ1-5, with a tentative D call TRBD1 (6 bases). CDR3 length equals 16 residues. The V and J ends lost 1 base and 2 bases respectively, with 12 bases between them. Germline V gene lookup returns CDR1 LNHDA and CDR2 SQIVND (reference sequence). This chain's CDR3 is CASSIVARGGNQPQHF. CDR3 sequence (DNA): TGTGCCAGTAGTATAGTAGCCAGGGGCGGCAATCAGCCCCAGCATTTT.